This T cell receptor (beta chain) was captured in a study of cytomegalovirus exposure and HLA in healthy donors. Study results and limitations: The authors later found most CMV-associated TCR beta chains appeared HLA-restricted. Published work reported that the classifier diagnosed cytomegalovirus status with high specificity and sensitivity.

This CDR3 is built from 16 residues. Germline CDR1 MGHRA, CDR2 YSYEKL. Trimming cost V 1 base and J 2 bases; bases outside gene matches: 4. Concerning this clone: Its antigen is as yet unknown. The sample has other DNA sequences that encode this CDR3 too.

The PCR employed 60 Vbeta primers together with 13 Jbeta primers. TCRdb's table, derived via immunoSEQ multiplex PCR, lists solely in-frame clones and lacks some. In the table there are fewer than 250,000 clones, roughly 74% of which are singletons. The sequence came from a woman aged 25 to 45 in good health and CMV-seropositive. Sequenced: PBMCs. The chain uses TRBV4-1 and TRBJ2-7; 11 bases are a match to TRBD1. The CDR3 coding sequence is TGCGCCAGCAGCCAAGGGAGGGGACAGGGGGCCTACGAGCAGTACTTC. Translation: CASSQGRGQGAYEQYF.